This T cell receptor beta chain was sequenced for a study of blood T cell repertoires in COVID-19. About the research overall: COVID-19 samples from acute and convalescent phases originated in the United States, Italy and Spain. T cells, B-cell-depleted T cells, or PBMCs provided the cDNA or gDNA that served as material.

Per the authors' pipeline: For nucleated cells, counts were estimated from reference gene primer amplification. Repertoires were generated with immunoSEQ multiplex PCR, while TCRdb's copy carries only in-frame clones and drops some. V and J calls and clone size are copied from that table; D and trimming were computed from the DNA. Of about 63,000 clones in the sample, 70% to 90% are singletons; the top ten hold 15% to 20%. The CDR3 length is 15 residues. The chain is built from TRBV21-1 and TRBJ1-4. TRBV21-1 is a documented pseudogene. The source is a woman older than 75 with acute or convalescent COVID-19. Sequencing was performed on peripheral blood. The CDR3 bases are TGTGCCAGCAGCAAAGATGGAGGGATTAATGAAAAACTGTTTTTT. This translates into CASSKDGGINEKLFF.